The 9 T cell receptor beta chains listed next were all sequenced from one sample in a study of glioma-infiltrating T cells after dendritic cell vaccination (dated by TCRdb to about 2016). The method behind the library was the immunoSEQ multiplex PCR assay. TCRdb re-hosts the immuneACCESS table, in-frame sequences only. Its copies lack some clones; in the studies checked, an unresolved V gene accounts for under half of them, and the cause for the rest is not known. The sample contains about 82,000 clones, roughly 90% of them found a single time. Clones ranked in the top ten supply 3% to 4% of the sample. Sample: blood, taken before dendritic cell vaccination. These receptors originate from a human donor with glioblastoma.

The chain couples TRBV5-1 to TRBJ2-3, with D tentatively TRBD2 (6 bases). Between the trimmed V and J ends, which lost 4 bases and 4 bases, there was a span of 16 bases. The CDR3 sequence is 15 residues long. From germline, CDR1 is SGHRS and CDR2 YFSETQ. CDR3 nucleotides: TGCGCCAGCAGCCCGGGGACTTTTGGATCAGATACGCAGTATTTT. Its protein product is CASSPGTFGSDTQYF.

The rearrangement uses TRBV10-3 and TRBJ2-1; D gene uncertain. The ends were cut back, 2 bases at V and 8 bases at J, with 19 bases in the middle. This CDR3 contains 16 residues. Germline V gives CDR1 ENHRY, CDR2 SYGVKD. CDR3 region: CAISEGRLQKVDEQFF. DNA for the CDR3: TGTGCCATCAGTGAGGGCCGACTCCAAAAGGTGGATGAGCAGTTCTTC.

This clone was picked up a small number of times. This rearrangement joins TRBV5-6 to TRBJ2-3; TRBD2 aligns across 7 bases. V lost 4 bases to trimming and J lost 6 bases; unmatched junction nucleotides: 8. The CDR3 is 14 residues long. CDR1 is SGHDT and CDR2 is YYEEEE in the germline V gene. This CDR3 reads CASSPGGMVDTQYF. For the CDR3, the DNA is TGTGCCAGCAGCCCGGGGGGTATGGTGGATACGCAGTATTTT.

The V and J genes are TRBV27 and TRBJ2-4, with 16 bases lining up with TRBD2. CDR1 is MNHEY and CDR2 is SMNVEV in the germline V gene (reference sequence). The junction had 15 bases not matched to a gene; V was cut back by 6 bases and J by 7 bases. This CDR3 comprises 19 residues. Here the CDR3 reads CASSRIPGTSGGALNIQYF. CDR3 nucleotide sequence: TGTGCCAGCAGCCGGATCCCCGGGACTAGCGGGGGGGCCTTGAACATTCAGTACTTC.

The J gene is TRBJ2-7, the V gene TRBV9; no definite D call. Per the germline V gene, CDR1 is SGDLS and CDR2 is YYNGEE. The CDR3 runs to 15 residues. Trimming left V 0 bases short and J 2 bases short, with 12 bases between. As DNA, the CDR3 is TGTGCCAGCAGCGTAGGGGTCAGCGAGGCCTACGAGCAGTACTTC. Protein sequence: CASSVGVSEAYEQYF.

The V and J genes are TRBV6-1 and TRBJ2-7, with D unclear. CDR1 MNHNS and CDR2 SASEGT come from the germline V gene. CDR3 length: 11 amino acids. V was shortened by 5 bases and J by 7 bases, with 9 bases between the two germline ends. CDR3 DNA sequence: TGTGCCAGCAGTTCCTCCTTGGAGCAGTACTTC. It translates to CASSSSLEQYF.

The chain recombines TRBV30 with TRBJ1-2; D not resolved. Germline V gene lookup returns CDR1 GTSNPN and CDR2 SVGIG (reference sequence). This CDR3 is 11 amino acids long. V was pared by 0 bases and J by 8 bases, with 7 bases between. The CDR3 sequence is CAWSVLRGYTF. The CDR3 nucleotides are TGTGCCTGGAGTGTACTAAGGGGCTACACCTTC.

The table lists this clone with a count of one. The gene calls are TRBV19 and TRBJ2-7; D ambiguous. The germline gives CDR1 LNHDA, CDR2 SQIVND (reference sequence). This CDR3 has 13 residues. Trimming cost V 5 bases and J 9 bases, with 17 bases left between them. The CDR3 reads CASSRRSADGQYF. The DNA of the CDR3 is TGTGCCAGTAGTCGCCGGAGTGCAGACGGGCAGTACTTC.

V is TRBV4-1 and J is TRBJ2-7; possibly TRBD1 for D (5 bases). In germline, CDR1 is MGHRA, CDR2 YSYEKL. Trimming took off 5 bases at V and 3 bases at J, with 17 bases between the two ends. This CDR3 has 15 amino acids. As DNA, the CDR3 is TGCGCCAGCAGCGCCATACAGAGACAGAACTACGAGCAGTACTTC. Translation gives CASSAIQRQNYEQYF.